Listed here are 3 T cell receptor beta chains from one sample, sequenced in a study of blood T cells in healthy people across ages. A J-beta primer mix and a sample-barcoded 5' primer were used in a second PCR of about 6 to 12 cycles. TCRdb fed the 5' RACE reads into MiXCR, producing one record per CDR3 protein. The sample shows hundreds of thousands of distinct CDR3 sequences, approximately 40% of them seen only once. Material: blood. Every receptor here comes from a man at least 80 years old in good health.

This sequence joins TRBV6-5 and TRBJ2-7; the D gene is possibly TRBD1 (5 bases). Deletions cut 0 bases from V and 9 bases from J, with 9 bases between. The CDR3 totals 12 residues. CDR1 is MNHEY, CDR2 SVGAGI, per germline. Here the CDR3 reads CASSYSGVGQYF. DNA of the CDR3: TGTGCCAGCAGTTACTCAGGGGTCGGGCAGTACTTC.

CDR3 loop: CSASSGGGSTDTQYF. The CDR3 DNA is TGCAGTGCTTCTAGCGGGGGGGGTAGCACAGATACGCAGTATTTT. This chain connects TRBV20-1 to TRBJ2-3; TRBD2 agrees at 12 bases. The J segment lost 0 bases and the V segment lost 5 bases, leaving 3 bases of the junction unmatched. Germline V lookup: CDR1 DFQATT, CDR2 SNEGSKA (reference sequence). This CDR3 comprises 15 residues.

V is TRBV5-1 and J is TRBJ2-2; D is undetermined. Trimming left V 0 bases short and J 6 bases short, with 3 bases between. From germline, CDR1 is SGHRS and CDR2 YFSETQ. The CDR3 is 12 residues long. The CDR3 loop reads CASSLDPGELFF. The CDR3 DNA reads TGCGCCAGCAGCTTGGATCCCGGGGAGCTGTTTTTT.